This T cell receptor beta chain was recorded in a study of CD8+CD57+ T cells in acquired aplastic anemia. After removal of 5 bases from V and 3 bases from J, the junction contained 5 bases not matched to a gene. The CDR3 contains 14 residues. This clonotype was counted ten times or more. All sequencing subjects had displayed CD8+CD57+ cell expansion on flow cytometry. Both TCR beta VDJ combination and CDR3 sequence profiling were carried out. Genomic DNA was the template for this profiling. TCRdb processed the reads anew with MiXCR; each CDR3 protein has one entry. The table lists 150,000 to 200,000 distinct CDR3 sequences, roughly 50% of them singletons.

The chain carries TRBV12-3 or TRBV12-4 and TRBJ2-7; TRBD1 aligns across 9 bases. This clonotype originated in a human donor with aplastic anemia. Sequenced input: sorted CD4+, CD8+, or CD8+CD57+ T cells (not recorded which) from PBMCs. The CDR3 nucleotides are TGTGCCAGCAGTCCGGGACAGGGTCTCTACGAGCAGTACTTC. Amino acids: CASSPGQGLYEQYF.